The 9 T cell receptor beta chains below come from one sample, sequenced in a study of blood T cell repertoires in COVID-19. Libraries were prepared by immunoSEQ multiplex PCR; TCRdb keeps only in-frame clonotypes and omits some of them. In the table there are 300,000 to 350,000 clones, about nine tenths of which are singletons. Input material: peripheral blood. The receptor source for this set is a man aged 18 to 30 with active or convalescent COVID-19.

V and J are TRBV2 and TRBJ1-5; 9 nucleotides agree with TRBD1. The germline CDR1 and CDR2 sequences are SNHLY and FYNNEI. J lost 4 bases, V lost 1 base, and 2 bases had no gene match. CDR3 length: 15 amino acids. CDR3 region: CASSEGTGDNQPQHF. The CDR3 DNA is TGTGCCAGCAGTGAAGGGACAGGGGATAATCAGCCCCAGCATTTT.

This chain joins TRBV13 and TRBJ1-3, with a possible D match to TRBD1 (6 bases). Looked up from germline, CDR1 is PRHDT and CDR2 is FYEKMQ (reference sequence). The CDR3 has 16 residues. V dropped 5 bases and J dropped 4 bases, with 18 bases sitting between them. The CDR3 DNA follows: TGTGCCAGCAGCCAAGGGGCGGGGGCGCGAGGAAACACCATATATTTT. This sequence encodes CASSQGAGARGNTIYF.

The chain uses TRBV5-1 and TRBJ2-3; D uncertain. This CDR3 region has 13 residues. Germline-derived CDR1 and CDR2 are SGHRS and YFSETQ. Deletions cut 0 bases from V and 4 bases from J, with 6 bases between. Here the CDR3 reads CASSLAPSDTQYF. CDR3 nucleotides: TGCGCCAGCAGCTTGGCCCCATCAGATACGCAGTATTTT.

The rearrangement links TRBV11-2 to TRBJ1-6; tentatively, D is TRBD1 (5 bases). The germline V and J ends were trimmed by 4 bases and 10 bases, with 14 bases remaining between them. Germline V gene data show CDR1 as SGHAT and CDR2 as FQNNGV. The CDR3 is made up of 14 amino acids. CDR3 sequence (DNA): TGTGCCAGCAGCTCCGGCGGGGACCCGTCACCCCTCCACTTT. Protein sequence: CASSSGGDPSPLHF.

The V gene is TRBV19, the J gene TRBJ1-1; the D is unclear. Germline CDR1 and CDR2: LNHDA and SQIVND (reference sequence). V lost 4 bases to trimming and J lost 1 base, with 22 bases between them. This CDR3 region has 18 residues. The CDR3 nucleotides are TGTGCCAGTAGTACCCCGCCTCGGAGGGATGGTAGGAACACTGAAGCTTTCTTT. Translating it yields CASSTPPRRDGRNTEAFF. The whole variable domain, filled in from reference TRBV19 and TRBJ1-1, reads DGGITQSPKYLFRKEGQNVTLSCEQNLNHDAMYWYRQDPGQGLRLIYYSQIVNDFQKGDIAEGYSVSREKKESFPLTVTSAQKNPTAFYLCASSTPPRRDGRNTEAFFGQGTRLTVV.

The genes are TRBV10-1 and TRBJ2-2, with TRBD2 identical over 12 bases. With V trimmed by 6 bases and J by 6 bases, 14 bases remained unmatched. Germline loops: CDR1 WNHNN, CDR2 SYGVQD (reference sequence). There are 18 residues in the CDR3. The CDR3 here is CASSRKTSGSILPGELFF. The CDR3 coding sequence is TGCGCCAGCAGCAGAAAGACTAGCGGGAGTATTCTTCCCGGGGAGCTGTTTTTT.

The rearrangement links TRBV2 to TRBJ2-5; D possibly corresponds to TRBD1 (5 bases). In germline, CDR1 is SNHLY, CDR2 FYNNEI. V gave up 4 bases and J gave up 4 bases, with 13 bases separating them. This CDR3 contains 14 residues. The CDR3, as DNA: TGTGCCAGCAGTGTACAGGCTAGGTTAGAGACCCAGTACTTC. Encoded protein: CASSVQARLETQYF.

This clone was observed a few times. This chain connects TRBV15 to TRBJ1-1; 7 bases are shared with TRBD1. In germline, CDR1 is LNHNV, CDR2 YYDKDF (reference sequence). V was clipped by 0 bases and J by 5 bases; unmatched bases: 18. The length of the CDR3 is 19 residues. The CDR3 sequence: CATSRDSPGRGGWITEAFF. As DNA, the CDR3 is TGTGCCACCAGCAGAGATAGTCCTGGTCGAGGGGGCTGGATTACTGAAGCTTTCTTT. The variable domain in full, with the rest retrieved from reference TRBV15 and TRBJ1-1, is DAMVIQNPRYQVTQFGKPVTLSCSQTLNHNVMYWYQQKSSQAPKLLFHYYDKDFNNEADTPDNFQSRRPNTSFCFLDIRSPGLGDTAMYLCATSRDSPGRGGWITEAFFGQGTRLTVV.

The V gene is TRBV28, the J gene TRBJ2-5; possible D gene TRBD2, 6 bases. V lost 3 bases and J 2 bases, leaving 13 bases between the germline ends. The CDR3 spans 15 residues. CDR1 and CDR2 (germline): MDHEN, SYDVKM. The CDR3 DNA sequence: TGTGCCAGCAGTTTGGCCGGGACTGCGCAAGAGACCCAGTACTTC. Its translation is CASSLAGTAQETQYF.